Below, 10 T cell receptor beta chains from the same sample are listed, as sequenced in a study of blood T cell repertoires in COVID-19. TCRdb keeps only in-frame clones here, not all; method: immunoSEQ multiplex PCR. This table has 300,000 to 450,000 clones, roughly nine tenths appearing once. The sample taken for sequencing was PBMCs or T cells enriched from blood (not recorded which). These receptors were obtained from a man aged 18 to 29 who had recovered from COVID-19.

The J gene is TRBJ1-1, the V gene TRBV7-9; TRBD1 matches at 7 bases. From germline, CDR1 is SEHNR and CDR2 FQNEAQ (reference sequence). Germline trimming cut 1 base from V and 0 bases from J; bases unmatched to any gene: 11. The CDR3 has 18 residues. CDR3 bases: TGTGCCAGCAGCTTAGATTCGGGACAGACACAAATGAACACTGAAGCTTTCTTT. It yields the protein CASSLDSGQTQMNTEAFF.

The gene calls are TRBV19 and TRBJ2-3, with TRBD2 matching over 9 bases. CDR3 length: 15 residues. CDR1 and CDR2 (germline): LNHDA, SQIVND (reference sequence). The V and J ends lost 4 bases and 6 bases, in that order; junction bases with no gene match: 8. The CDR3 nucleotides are TGTGCCAGTAGTAGGATAGCGGGGGCCCGGGATACGCAGTATTTT. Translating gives CASSRIAGARDTQYF.

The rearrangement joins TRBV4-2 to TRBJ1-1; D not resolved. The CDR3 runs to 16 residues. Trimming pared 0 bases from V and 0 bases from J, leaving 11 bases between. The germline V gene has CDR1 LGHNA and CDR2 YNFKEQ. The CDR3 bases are TGTGCCAGCAGCCAAGATTTCGCGGTCCTGAACACTGAAGCTTTCTTT. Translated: CASSQDFAVLNTEAFF.

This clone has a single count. The CDR3 region is CASSGGTSGNTIYF. In DNA form, the CDR3 reads TGTGCCAGCAGCGGGGGGACCTCTGGAAACACCATATATTTT. The chain carries TRBV11-2 and TRBJ1-3, with D possibly being TRBD1 (5 bases). V lost 5 bases to trimming and J lost 0 bases, with 8 bases between them. The CDR3 sequence is 14 residues long. From germline, CDR1 is SGHAT and CDR2 FQNNGV. The full variable domain, rest sourced from reference TRBV11-2 and TRBJ1-3, is EAGVAQSPRYKIIEKRQSVAFWCNPISGHATLYWYQQILGQGPKLLIQFQNNGVVDDSQLPKDRFSAERLKGVDSTLKIQPAKLEDSAVYLCASSGGTSGNTIYFGEGSWLTVV.

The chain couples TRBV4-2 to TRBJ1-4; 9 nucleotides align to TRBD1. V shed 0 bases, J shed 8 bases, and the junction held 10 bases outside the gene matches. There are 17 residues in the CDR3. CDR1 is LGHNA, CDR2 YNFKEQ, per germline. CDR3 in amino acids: CASSQDRSGTGREKLFF. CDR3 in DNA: TGTGCCAGCAGCCAAGATCGGTCAGGGACAGGGAGGGAAAAACTGTTTTTT.

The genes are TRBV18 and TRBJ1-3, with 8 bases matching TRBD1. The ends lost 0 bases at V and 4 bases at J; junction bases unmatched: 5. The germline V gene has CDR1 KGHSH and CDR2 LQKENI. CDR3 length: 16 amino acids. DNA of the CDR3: TGTGCCAGCTCACCACCGACAGGGGCCTCAGGAAACACCATATATTTT. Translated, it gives CASSPPTGASGNTIYF.

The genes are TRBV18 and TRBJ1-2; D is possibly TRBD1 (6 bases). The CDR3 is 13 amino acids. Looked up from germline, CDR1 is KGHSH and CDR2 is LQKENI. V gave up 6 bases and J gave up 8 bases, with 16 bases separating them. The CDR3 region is CASSPGQTGGYTF. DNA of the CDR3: TGTGCCAGCTCCCCCGGACAGACCGGCGGCTACACCTTC.

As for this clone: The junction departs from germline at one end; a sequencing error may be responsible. In DNA form, the CDR3 reads TGTGCCAGTAGTATCGAGGGGGGACTAGCGGGACGGAGCTCCCACAATGAGCAGTTCTTC. This codes for CASSIEGGLAGRSSHNEQFF. The chain joins TRBV19 to TRBJ2-1, with 13 bases fitting TRBD2. Per the germline V gene, CDR1 is LNHDA and CDR2 is SQIVND (reference sequence). The CDR3 covers 20 residues. The variable domain in full, with the rest retrieved from reference TRBV19 and TRBJ2-1, is DGGITQSPKYLFRKEGQNVTLSCEQNLNHDAMYWYRQDPGQGLRLIYYSQIVNDFQKGDIAEGYSVSREKKESFPLTVTSAQKNPTAFYLCASSIEGGLAGRSSHNEQFFGPGTRLTVL.

CDR3 sequence: CASRGGGEQFF. CDR3 coding DNA: TGTGCCAGCAGAGGGGGGGGTGAGCAGTTCTTC. The V and J genes are TRBV28 and TRBJ2-1; the D gene is possibly TRBD2 (7 bases). The CDR3 sequence is 11 residues long. Germline CDR1 MDHEN, CDR2 SYDVKM. Trimming removed 6 bases at V and 9 bases at J, with 9 bases between.

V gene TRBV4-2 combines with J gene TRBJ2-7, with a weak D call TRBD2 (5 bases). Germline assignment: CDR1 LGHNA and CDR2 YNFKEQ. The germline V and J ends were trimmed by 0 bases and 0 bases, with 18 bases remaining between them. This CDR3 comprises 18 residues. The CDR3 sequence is CASSQDLANGGNSYEQYF. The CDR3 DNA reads TGTGCCAGCAGCCAAGATCTCGCGAACGGAGGAAACTCCTACGAGCAGTACTTC.